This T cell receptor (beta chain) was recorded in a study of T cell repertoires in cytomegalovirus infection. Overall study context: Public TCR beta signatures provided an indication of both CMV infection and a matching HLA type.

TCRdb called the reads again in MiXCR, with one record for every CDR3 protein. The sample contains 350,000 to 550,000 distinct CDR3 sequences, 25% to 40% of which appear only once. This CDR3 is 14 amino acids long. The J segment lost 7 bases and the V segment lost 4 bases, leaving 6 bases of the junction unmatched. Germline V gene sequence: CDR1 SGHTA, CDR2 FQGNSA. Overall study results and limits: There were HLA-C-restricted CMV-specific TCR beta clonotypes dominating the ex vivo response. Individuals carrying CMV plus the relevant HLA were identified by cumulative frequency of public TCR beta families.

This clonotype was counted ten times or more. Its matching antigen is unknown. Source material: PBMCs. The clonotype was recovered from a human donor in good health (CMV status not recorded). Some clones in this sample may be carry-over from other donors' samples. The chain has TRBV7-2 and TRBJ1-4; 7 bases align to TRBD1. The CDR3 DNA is TGTGCCAGCAGCTCGACAGGGCAGGGTGAAAAACTGTTTTTT. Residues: CASSSTGQGEKLFF.